This TCR beta chain was captured in a study of T cell responses to AZD1222 COVID-19 vaccine. At the level of the study: Second-dose schedules of about 4 or about 12 weeks were combined. Study results and limitations: Unmutated variant regions reportedly attract nearly half of all spike-specific TCRs.

The protocol was immunoSEQ multiplex PCR, while the TCRdb copy is restricted to in-frame clones and leaves out a portion. The sample carries more than 85,000 clones, approximately 90% recorded once. A note on this clone: Its cognate antigen is unknown.

Germline-derived CDR1 and CDR2 are MNHEY and SVGEGT. The CDR3 length is 12 residues. With 4 bases removed from V and 1 base from J, the gap between germline ends came to 4 bases. Sequencing was performed on peripheral blood, taken on day 0 of AZD1222 vaccination. The rearrangement links TRBV6-2 or TRBV6-3 to TRBJ1-1; D not resolved. The receptor's source is an adult in good health. The CDR3 coding sequence is TGTGCCAGCAGTTTGTGGAACACTGAAGCTTTCTTT. Translated: CASSLWNTEAFF.